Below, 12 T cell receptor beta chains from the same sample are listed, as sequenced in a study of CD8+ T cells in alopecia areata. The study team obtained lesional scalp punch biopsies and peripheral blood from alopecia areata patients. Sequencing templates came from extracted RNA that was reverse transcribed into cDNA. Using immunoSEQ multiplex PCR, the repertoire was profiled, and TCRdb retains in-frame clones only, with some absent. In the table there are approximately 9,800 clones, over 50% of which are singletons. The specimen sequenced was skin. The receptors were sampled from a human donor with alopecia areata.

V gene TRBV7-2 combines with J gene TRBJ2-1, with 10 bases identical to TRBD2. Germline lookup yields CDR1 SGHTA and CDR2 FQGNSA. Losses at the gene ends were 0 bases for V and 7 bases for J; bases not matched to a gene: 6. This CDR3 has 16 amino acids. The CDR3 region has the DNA TGTGCCAGCAGCTTAGCTGGAGCGGGGGGGCGAAATGAGCAGTTCTTC. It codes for CASSLAGAGGRNEQFF. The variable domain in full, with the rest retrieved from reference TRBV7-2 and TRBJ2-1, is GAGVSQSPSNKVTEKGKDVELRCDPISGHTALYWYRQSLGQGLEFLIYFQGNSAPDKSGLPSDRFSAERTGGSVSTLTIQRTQQEDSAVYLCASSLAGAGGRNEQFFGPGTRLTVL.

The CDR3 region is CSVQEWDSDFYEQYF. The CDR3 nucleotides read TGCAGCGTCCAAGAATGGGACAGCGATTTCTACGAGCAGTACTTC. The V gene is TRBV29-1, the J gene TRBJ2-7; TRBD1 agrees at 7 bases. The CDR3 sequence is 15 residues long. J was trimmed by 3 bases and V by 6 bases; bases with no gene match: 14. The germline V gene encodes CDR1 SQVTM and CDR2 ANQGSEA.

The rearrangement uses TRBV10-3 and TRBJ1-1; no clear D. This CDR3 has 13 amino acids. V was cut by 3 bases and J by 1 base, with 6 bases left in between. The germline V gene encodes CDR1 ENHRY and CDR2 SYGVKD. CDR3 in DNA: TGTGCCATCAGTGATTCGGGGAACACTGAAGCTTTCTTT. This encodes CAISDSGNTEAFF.

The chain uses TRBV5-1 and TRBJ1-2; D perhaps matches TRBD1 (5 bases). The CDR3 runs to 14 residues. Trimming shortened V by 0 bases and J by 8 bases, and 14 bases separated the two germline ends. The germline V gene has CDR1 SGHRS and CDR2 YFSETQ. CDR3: CASSLDGTVQGYTF. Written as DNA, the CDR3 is TGCGCCAGCAGCTTGGACGGGACGGTGCAAGGCTACACCTTC.

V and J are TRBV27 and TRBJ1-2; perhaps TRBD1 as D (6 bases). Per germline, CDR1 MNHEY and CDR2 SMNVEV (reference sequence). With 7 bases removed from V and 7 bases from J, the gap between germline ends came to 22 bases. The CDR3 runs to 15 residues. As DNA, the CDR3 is TGTGCCAGCAAGGACCCTCTAGGGGGGGTGGGTGGCTACACCTTC. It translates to CASKDPLGGVGGYTF.

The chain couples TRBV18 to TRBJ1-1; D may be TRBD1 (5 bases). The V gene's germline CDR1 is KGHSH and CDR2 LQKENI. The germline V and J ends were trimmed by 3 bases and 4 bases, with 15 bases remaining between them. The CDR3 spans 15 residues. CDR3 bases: TGTGCCAGCTCACCTCGACGACAGAGGAGCACTGAAGCTTTCTTT. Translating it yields CASSPRRQRSTEAFF.

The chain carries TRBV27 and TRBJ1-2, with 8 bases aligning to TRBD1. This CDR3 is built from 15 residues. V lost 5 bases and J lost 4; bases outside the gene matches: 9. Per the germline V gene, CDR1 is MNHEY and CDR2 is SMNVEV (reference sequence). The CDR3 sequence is CASSTQGARTYGYTF. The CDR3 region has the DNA TGTGCCAGCAGTACCCAGGGGGCGCGCACCTATGGCTACACCTTC.

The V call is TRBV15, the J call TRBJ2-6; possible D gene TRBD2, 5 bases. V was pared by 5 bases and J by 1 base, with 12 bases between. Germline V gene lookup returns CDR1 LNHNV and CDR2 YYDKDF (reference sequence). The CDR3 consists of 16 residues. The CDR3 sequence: CATSDLTGSGANVLTF. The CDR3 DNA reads TGTGCCACCAGCGACCTAACGGGGTCTGGGGCCAACGTCCTGACTTTC.

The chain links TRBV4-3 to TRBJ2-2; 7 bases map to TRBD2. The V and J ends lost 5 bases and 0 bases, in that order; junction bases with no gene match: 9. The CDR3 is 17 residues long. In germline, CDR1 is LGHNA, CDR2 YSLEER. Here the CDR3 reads CASSWSLAATNTGELFF. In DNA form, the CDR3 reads TGCGCCAGCAGCTGGTCTCTAGCGGCTACGAACACCGGGGAGCTGTTTTTT.

The CDR3 DNA sequence: TGTGCCAGCAGCGTAGACAGGAACACTGAAGCTTTCTTT. Translation gives CASSVDRNTEAFF. The V gene is TRBV9, the J gene TRBJ1-1; unclear D gene. The CDR3 sequence is 13 residues long. Germline-derived CDR1 and CDR2 are SGDLS and YYNGEE. V was shortened by 0 bases and J by 1 base, with 4 bases between the two germline ends. Together with reference TRBV9 and TRBJ1-1, the CDR3 gives the full variable domain: DSGVTQTPKHLITATGQRVTLRCSPRSGDLSVYWYQQSLDQGLQFLIQYYNGEERAKGNILERFSAQQFPDLHSELNLSSLELGDSALYFCASSVDRNTEAFFGQGTRLTVV.

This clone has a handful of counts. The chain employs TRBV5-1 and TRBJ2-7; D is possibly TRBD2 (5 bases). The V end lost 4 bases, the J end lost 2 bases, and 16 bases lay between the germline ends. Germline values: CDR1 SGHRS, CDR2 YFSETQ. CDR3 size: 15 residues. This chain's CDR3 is CASSPDPSRAYEQYF. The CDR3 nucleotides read TGCGCCAGCAGCCCCGACCCTAGCCGGGCCTACGAGCAGTACTTC.

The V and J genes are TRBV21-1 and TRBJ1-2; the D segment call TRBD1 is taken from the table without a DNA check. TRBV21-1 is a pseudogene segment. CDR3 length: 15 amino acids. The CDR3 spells CASSKKKRGPQGYTF. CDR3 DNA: TGTGCCAGCAGCAAAAAGAAAAGGGGGCCCCAGGGCTACACCTTC.